This T cell receptor (beta chain) was retrieved from a study of blood T cell repertoires in COVID-19. The wider study: Sites across the United States, Italy and Spain contributed samples from acute and convalescent COVID-19. In each case, the material was cDNA or gDNA derived from T cells, B-cell-depleted T cells, or PBMCs.

Germline V CDR1 and CDR2: KGHSH, LQKENI. The trim removed 3 bases at V and 3 bases at J, leaving 7 bases unmatched. The CDR3 runs to 16 residues. Source study methods: Reference gene primer amplification in the assay estimated nucleated cell counts. TCRdb's copy holds only in-frame clones and misses some; the assay was immunoSEQ multiplex PCR. Clone size and V and J calls were adopted from that table, with D and trimming inferred from the DNA. The profile shows 150,000 to 180,000 clones, over 75% of them singletons. Material: peripheral blood. V is TRBV18 and J is TRBJ2-2; 7 nucleotides align to TRBD1. This sequence originates from a woman aged 35 to 49 with acute or convalescent COVID-19. The CDR3 nucleotides read TGTGCCAGCTCACCTCTACAGGGGTTCGACACCGGGGAGCTGTTTTTT. It is translated as CASSPLQGFDTGELFF.